A single sample gave rise to the 3 T cell receptor beta chains below, sequenced in a study of vaccination and CD4 T cells after COVID-19. Regarding treatment: approximately nine-day PBMC culture with coronavirus spike peptide pools or control peptides (ViraFEST assay). Their target antigens are unknown. The Oncomine TCR Beta short-read assay sequenced DNA from cultured CD4+ T cells. In TCRdb, the PCR reads were re-called with MiXCR into one record per CDR3 protein. The data contain just under 20,000 distinct CDR3 sequences, around half of them singletons. The specimen was CD4+ T cells from blood, cultured in vitro, collected after SARS-CoV-2 vaccination. The receptors stem from a human donor who had recovered from COVID-19.

The chain has TRBV6-5 and TRBJ1-6, with D perhaps matching TRBD1 (5 bases). Trimming pared 2 bases from V and 6 bases from J, leaving 14 bases between. Germline CDR1 MNHEY, CDR2 SVGAGI. CDR3 length equals 16 residues. This chain's CDR3 is CASSYPSSGGNSPLHF. The CDR3 DNA is TGTGCCAGCAGTTACCCGTCGTCGGGGGGTAATTCACCCCTCCACTTT.

J is TRBJ1-1 and V is TRBV11-1; unclear D gene. CDR3 length: 14 amino acids. The germline V gene has CDR1 SGHAT and CDR2 FQDESV (reference sequence). The ends were cut back, 8 bases at V and 1 base at J, with 14 bases in the middle. CDR3 in amino acids: CASVQTRQNTEAFF. The DNA of the CDR3 is TGTGCCAGCGTTCAGACCCGGCAGAACACTGAAGCTTTCTTT.

This clonotype qualifies as medium-sized. V and J are TRBV30 and TRBJ1-6; 9 nucleotides agree with TRBD1. Germline CDR1 GTSNPN, CDR2 SVGIG (reference sequence). The V gene end was trimmed by 5 bases and the J gene end by 9 bases; junction bases not matched to a gene: 8. This CDR3 comprises 14 residues. CDR3 nucleotides: TGTGCCTGGCGCCAACAGGGGGCTGGTTCACCCCTCCACTTT. Protein product: CAWRQQGAGSPLHF.